This entry lists 9 T cell receptor beta chains sequenced from one sample in a study of blood T cell repertoires in COVID-19. Assay: immunoSEQ multiplex PCR; the TCRdb copy retains only in-frame clones and omits some. The data contain about 410,000 clones, approximately 91% of them singletons. Sequencing used peripheral blood. The receptors derive from a woman between 40 and 50 years old with COVID-19, enrolled during active disease.

This chain joins TRBV3-1 (or the pseudogene TRBV3-2) and TRBJ2-3; 7 bases agree with TRBD2. The V segment lost 1 base and the J segment 0 bases; nucleotides outside the gene matches: 4. Germline CDR1 and CDR2: LGHDT and YNNKEL (reference sequence). CDR3 length: 16 amino acids. The CDR3 DNA reads as TGTGCCAGCAGCCAAGGGAGGGACTACAGCACAGATACGCAGTATTTT. Translated: CASSQGRDYSTDTQYF.

J is TRBJ2-2 and V is TRBV7-2; 13 nucleotides match TRBD2. The CDR3 consists of 15 residues. V lost 6 bases, J lost 7 bases, and 5 bases stayed unmatched. CDR1 and CDR2 from the germline V gene are SGHTA and FQGNSA. The DNA of the CDR3 is TGTGCCAGCAGAGAACTAGCGGGAGGGCACGGGGAGCTGTTTTTT. This gives the protein CASRELAGGHGELFF.

This chain's CDR3 is CASTSSDKGVSPLHF. CDR3 in DNA: TGTGCCAGCACCTCCTCGGATAAGGGGGTTTCACCCCTCCACTTT. The chain has TRBV6-5 and TRBJ1-6, with D maybe TRBD1 (6 bases). V lost 7 bases and J lost 9, with 19 bases in between. In germline, CDR1 is MNHEY, CDR2 SVGAGI. This CDR3 region has 15 residues.

The V call is TRBV7-2, the J call TRBJ2-2; no clear D gene. The V gene's germline CDR1 is SGHTA and CDR2 FQGNSA. The V end lost 3 bases, the J end lost 3 bases, and 8 bases lay between the germline ends. This CDR3 has 14 amino acids. The CDR3 coding sequence is TGTGCCAGCAGCTTCGACATACACACCGGGGAGCTGTTTTTT. The encoded protein is CASSFDIHTGELFF.

The chain has TRBV4-2 and TRBJ1-6; D is possibly TRBD1 (5 bases). The germline V gene has CDR1 LGHNA and CDR2 YNFKEQ. The CDR3 consists of 17 residues. Trimming removed 2 bases at V and 9 bases at J, with 20 bases between. The CDR3 DNA is TGTGCCAGCAGCCAAATGGACCCCGGACAATCGGGTTCACCCCTCCACTTT. This sequence encodes CASSQMDPGQSGSPLHF.

The chain carries TRBV27 and TRBJ1-1, with 7 bases matching TRBD1. The CDR3 is 13 residues long. With V trimmed by 7 bases and J by 10 bases, 12 bases remained unmatched. Germline assignment: CDR1 MNHEY and CDR2 SMNVEV (reference sequence). CDR3 DNA sequence: TGTGCCAGCACCACGGACAGGACTCAGAGAGCTTTCTTT. Its protein is CASTTDRTQRAFF.

CDR3 sequence (DNA): TGCGCCAGCAGCCCAGGACCGGGAGGTGGTTACGAGCAGTACTTC. Protein: CASSPGPGGGYEQYF. V is TRBV5-1 and J is TRBJ2-7; 7 bases align to TRBD2. The junction had 11 bases not matched to a gene; V was cut back by 4 bases and J by 4 bases. This CDR3 has 15 amino acids. Germline V gene sequence: CDR1 SGHRS, CDR2 YFSETQ.

This sequence joins TRBV6-4 and TRBJ2-1; 9 bases are a match to TRBD2. Germline V gene lookup returns CDR1 MRHNA and CDR2 SNTAGT. Losses at the gene ends were 0 bases for V and 6 bases for J; bases not matched to a gene: 3. The CDR3 sequence is 15 residues long. The CDR3 nucleotides read TGTGCCAGCAGTGACTCTAGCGGGGGTCCCAATGAGCAGTTCTTC. The encoded protein is CASSDSSGGPNEQFF.

V and J are TRBV4-3 and TRBJ2-7; unclear D gene. The CDR3 totals 13 residues. V lost 0 bases and J 7 bases, leaving 10 bases between the germline ends. Germline CDR1 is LGHNA and CDR2 is YSLEER. The DNA for the CDR3 is TGCGCCAGCAGCCAAGAGTCCCCAAATGAGCAGTACTTC. This gives the protein CASSQESPNEQYF.